The rows below give T cell receptor beta chains drawn from one sample of a study of cytomegalovirus exposure and HLA in healthy donors. This table comes from immunoSEQ multiplex PCR, and its TCRdb copy is limited to in-frame clones, with some not included. The repertoire holds approximately 150,000 clones, with 84% as singletons. The sample comprised PBMCs. The receptors were sampled from a man younger than 45 in good health and CMV-seropositive. Both conserved end residues are part of each CDR3. The D gene is left open where the match is weak. Clone size is given for some rows only: seen once, a few or many times, or a class if the clone is expanded.

TRBJ1-1 | - | TRBV11-2 | TRBD1 | 14 | CASSQDRENTEAFF | TGTGCCAGCAGCCAGGACAGGGAGAACACTGAAGCTTTCTTT
TRBJ2-7 | - | TRBV27 | TRBD2 | 16 | CASSLTGTSGSYEQYF | TGTGCCAGCAGTTTGACCGGGACTAGCGGGAGCTACGAGCAGTACTTC
TRBJ2-7 | - | TRBV6-5 | - | 13 | CASSYRDLLEQYF | TGTGCCAGCAGTTACCGGGATTTGCTCGAGCAGTACTTC
TRBJ2-1 | - | TRBV7-3 | - | 13 | CASSPRAGDEQFF | TGTGCCAGCAGCCCTAGGGCGGGCGATGAGCAGTTCTTC
TRBJ2-3 | few | TRBV6-4 | TRBD2 | 15 | CASSPASGSTDTQYF | TGTGCCAGCAGTCCGGCTAGCGGGAGCACAGATACGCAGTATTTT
TRBJ2-1 | - | TRBV2 | - | 15 | CASRPTGSSYNEQFF | TGTGCCAGCAGGCCCACAGGGAGCTCCTACAATGAGCAGTTCTTC
TRBJ2-7 | - | TRBV28 | TRBD2 | 15 | CASRPWTSTTYEQYF | TGTGCCAGCAGACCTTGGACTAGCACTACCTACGAGCAGTACTTC
TRBJ1-4 | - | TRBV2 | - | 14 | CASSETHSGEKLFF | TGTGCCAGCAGTGAAACCCATTCAGGGGAAAAACTGTTTTTT
TRBJ1-2 | once | TRBV19 | TRBD1 | 13 | CASKSGTGGPSFF | TGTGCCAGTAAGAGCGGGACAGGGGGCCCCTCCTTCTTC
TRBJ2-1 | - | TRBV11-2 | TRBD2 | 15 | CASSLGTSPVYEQFF | TGTGCCAGCAGCTTAGGGACTAGCCCTGTCTATGAGCAGTTCTTC
TRBJ1-1 | - | TRBV5-1 | - | 15 | CASSLERTDYTEAFF | TGCGCCAGCAGCTTGGAGAGGACGGACTACACTGAAGCTTTCTTT
TRBJ2-7 | - | TRBV5-4 | TRBD1 | 16 | CASSQRLGTGYGEQYF | TGTGCCAGCAGCCAACGCTTAGGGACAGGCTATGGCGAGCAGTACTTC
TRBJ2-5 | - | TRBV29-1 | - | 12 | CSVDAGQETQYF | TGCAGCGTTGACGCAGGGCAAGAGACCCAGTACTTC
TRBJ2-7 | - | TRBV18 | TRBD1 | 15 | CASSPPRTGSYEQYF | TGTGCCAGCTCACCCCCTAGGACAGGGTCCTACGAGCAGTACTTC